Listed here are 4 T cell receptor beta chains from one sample, sequenced in a study of shared clonotypes between healthy human individuals. Sequenced by immunoSEQ multiplex PCR; TCRdb stores in-frame clones only, minus some. The data contain approximately 1.5 million clones, around 98.5% of them singletons. Sequencing was done on a sample of naive CD4+ T cells sorted from blood. Subset specified: CD45RA+ positively selected. The source of these receptors is a man aged 25 to 40 in good health.

The genes are TRBV7-6 and TRBJ1-2, with TRBD1 as a possible D gene (5 bases). Looked up from germline, CDR1 is SGHVS and CDR2 is FNYEAQ. V was shortened by 4 bases and J by 8 bases, with 11 bases between the two germline ends. The CDR3 is 12 residues long. CDR3 sequence: CASSSSGHGYTF. Here the CDR3 DNA reads TGTGCCAGCAGCTCCTCAGGGCACGGCTACACCTTC.

The CDR3 coding sequence is TGTGCCAGCAGCTTCTCCCGGGCCACCGGGGAGCTGTTTTTT. Translated: CASSFSRATGELFF. This chain connects TRBV7-9 to TRBJ2-2; no firm D call. The CDR3 totals 14 residues. The V end lost 3 bases, the J end lost 4 bases, and 9 bases lay between the germline ends. Germline-derived CDR1 and CDR2 are SEHNR and FQNEAQ (reference sequence).

The genes are TRBV7-2 and TRBJ2-7; D is uncertain. Germline V gives CDR1 SGHTA, CDR2 FQGNSA. V dropped 4 bases and J dropped 2 bases, with 12 bases sitting between them. The CDR3 extends over 14 amino acids. The CDR3 protein is CASSSLTQAYEQYF. The CDR3 region has the DNA TGTGCCAGCAGCTCCCTAACACAAGCCTACGAGCAGTACTTC. The full variable domain, its missing parts supplied by reference TRBV7-2 and TRBJ2-7, is GAGVSQSPSNKVTEKGKDVELRCDPISGHTALYWYRQSLGQGLEFLIYFQGNSAPDKSGLPSDRFSAERTGGSVSTLTIQRTQQEDSAVYLCASSSLTQAYEQYFGPGTRLTVT.

This chain uses TRBV28 with TRBJ1-4, with 11 bases identical to TRBD1. Germline CDR1 is MDHEN and CDR2 is SYDVKM. There are 16 residues in the CDR3. V dropped 0 bases and J dropped 7; count of bases not matched to a gene: 4. The CDR3 coding sequence is TGTGCCAGCAGTTTATGGGACAGGGGGCGGGTTGAAAAACTGTTTTTT. It yields the protein CASSLWDRGRVEKLFF.